These 28 T cell receptor beta chains originate from one sample sequenced in a study of T cell responses to AZD1222 COVID-19 vaccine. TCRdb's copy holds only in-frame clones and misses some; the assay was immunoSEQ multiplex PCR. The table has 120,000 to 150,000 clones, approximately 90% seen once. Source: peripheral blood, taken 28 days after the second AZD1222 dose. These receptors were taken from an adult who received the AZD1222 COVID-19 vaccine.

Here the CDR3 reads CASSLEGTSGMGTDTQYF. CDR3 in DNA: TGTGCCAGCAGCTTAGAAGGGACTAGCGGGATGGGCACAGATACGCAGTATTTT. The V call is TRBV7-2, the J call TRBJ2-3, with 13 bases identical to TRBD2. V gave up 1 base and J gave up 1 base; unmatched junction bases: 5. Germline-derived CDR1 and CDR2 are SGHTA and FQGNSA. CDR3 length equals 18 residues.

This clone has only one observation. This sequence joins TRBV7-6 and TRBJ1-1; tentative D call: TRBD1 (6 bases). V was pared by 5 bases and J by 7 bases, with 26 bases between. Germline CDR1 reads SGHVS; CDR2 reads FNYEAQ. The CDR3 length is 17 residues. The CDR3 nucleotides read TGTGCCAGCAGCGGGGGGGCCAGGGGATCCGGAGGTGTTGAAGCTTTCTTT. The encoded protein is CASSGGARGSGGVEAFF.

The V gene is TRBV7-9, the J gene TRBJ2-3; the D is unclear. There are 13 residues in the CDR3. The germline V gene encodes CDR1 SEHNR and CDR2 FQNEAQ (reference sequence). With 4 bases removed from V and 1 base from J, the gap between germline ends came to 6 bases. This CDR3 is CASSSLRTDTQYF. In DNA, the CDR3 is TGTGCCAGCAGCTCTCTCCGCACAGATACGCAGTATTTT.

The chain couples TRBV5-1 to TRBJ1-1, with D possibly matching TRBD1 (5 bases). Trimming took off 4 bases at V and 5 bases at J, with 18 bases between the two ends. CDR1 and CDR2 (germline): SGHRS, YFSETQ. The CDR3 sequence is 15 residues long. This CDR3 reads CASSGLSGTETEAFF. The CDR3 DNA sequence: TGCGCCAGCAGCGGCTTATCAGGGACCGAGACTGAAGCTTTCTTT.

The V and J genes are TRBV9 and TRBJ1-5; D not certain. The germline CDR1 and CDR2 sequences are SGDLS and YYNGEE. The CDR3 is 14 residues long. The V gene lost 3 bases and the J gene lost 9 bases, with 16 bases spanning the gap. The CDR3 DNA sequence: TGTGCCAGCAGCGCGGATGCCCCCATGGGGCCCCAGCATTTT. It specifies CASSADAPMGPQHF. Full variable domain (remainder filled in from reference TRBV9 and TRBJ1-5): DSGVTQTPKHLITATGQRVTLRCSPRSGDLSVYWYQQSLDQGLQFLIQYYNGEERAKGNILERFSAQQFPDLHSELNLSSLELGDSALYFCASSADAPMGPQHFGDGTRLSIL.

The chain joins TRBV7-7 to TRBJ1-4, with 11 bases aligning to TRBD1. The junction had 3 bases not matched to a gene; V was cut back by 1 base and J by 8 bases. The CDR3 is made up of 15 amino acids. Looked up from germline, CDR1 is SSHAT and CDR2 is FNYEAQ (reference sequence). In DNA, the CDR3 is TGTGCCAGCAGCTTAGGGACAGGGGGCAACGAAAAACTGTTTTTT. It yields the protein CASSLGTGGNEKLFF.

The chain joins TRBV4-2 to TRBJ2-1; TRBD1 matches at 8 bases. CDR1 LGHNA and CDR2 YNFKEQ come from the germline V gene. Germline trimming cut 3 bases from V and 8 bases from J; bases unmatched to any gene: 3. This CDR3 contains 13 residues. CDR3 sequence reads: CASSQDRDYEQFF. The CDR3 DNA sequence: TGTGCCAGCAGCCAGGACAGGGACTATGAGCAGTTCTTC.

Here the CDR3 DNA reads TGTGCCAGCAGCCCGGACAGGACGAACACTGAAGCTTTCTTT. The encoded protein is CASSPDRTNTEAFF. The chain carries TRBV11-1 and TRBJ1-1, with 7 bases lining up with TRBD1. J was trimmed by 1 base and V by 5 bases; bases with no gene match: 4. The CDR3 has 14 amino acids. The V gene's germline CDR1 is SGHAT and CDR2 FQDESV (reference sequence).

The chain combines TRBV7-9 with TRBJ2-5; 10 bases are a match to TRBD1. CDR3 length: 14 residues. Germline CDR1 and CDR2: SEHNR and FQNEAQ (reference sequence). V gave up 5 bases and J gave up 5 bases; unmatched junction bases: 5. CDR3 region: CASSETGGAETQYF. CDR3 nucleotides: TGTGCCAGCAGCGAGACAGGGGGCGCGGAGACCCAGTACTTC.

J is TRBJ2-7 and V is TRBV2; D unclear. The germline V and J ends were trimmed by 4 bases and 6 bases, with 7 bases remaining between them. CDR3 size: 11 residues. Germline lookup yields CDR1 SNHLY and CDR2 FYNNEI. The CDR3 coding sequence is TGTGCCAGCAGTGTTCTAAGCGAGCAGTACTTC. This sequence encodes CASSVLSEQYF.

The rearrangement joins TRBV2 to TRBJ1-6, with 9 bases identical to TRBD1. The germline CDR1 and CDR2 sequences are SNHLY and FYNNEI. The CDR3 runs 15 residues. Germline trimming cut 5 bases from V and 9 bases from J; bases unmatched to any gene: 8. CDR3 nucleotides: TGTGCCAGCAGTTGGGAGGGACAGGGTTCTTCACCCCTCCACTTT. It encodes CASSWEGQGSSPLHF.

The gene calls are TRBV15 and TRBJ2-2; D is undetermined. Looked up from germline, CDR1 is LNHNV and CDR2 is YYDKDF (reference sequence). Trimming stripped 1 base from V and 3 bases from J, with 9 bases between. This CDR3 comprises 15 residues. CDR3 nucleotides: TGTGCCACCAGCAGAGCGGGCCAGTACACCGGGGAGCTGTTTTTT. Amino acids: CATSRAGQYTGELFF. Looking up the rest from reference TRBV15 and TRBJ2-2 gives the full variable domain: DAMVIQNPRYQVTQFGKPVTLSCSQTLNHNVMYWYQQKSSQAPKLLFHYYDKDFNNEADTPDNFQSRRPNTSFCFLDIRSPGLGDTAMYLCATSRAGQYTGELFFGEGSRLTVL.

This clone was counted a single time. The V gene is TRBV5-1, the J gene TRBJ2-3; tentative D call: TRBD1 (6 bases). V lost 3 bases and J lost 5, with 10 bases in between. The V gene's germline CDR1 is SGHRS and CDR2 YFSETQ. This CDR3 has 13 residues. This CDR3 reads CASSSRDKDTQYF. The CDR3 coding sequence is TGCGCCAGCAGCTCCCGGGACAAAGATACGCAGTATTTT. Combining the CDR3 with reference TRBV5-1 and TRBJ2-3 gives the whole variable domain KAGVTQTPRYLIKTRGQQVTLSCSPISGHRSVSWYQQTPGQGLQFLFEYFSETQRNKGNFPGRFSGRQFSNSRSEMNVSTLELGDSALYLCASSSRDKDTQYFGPGTRLTVL.

The CDR3 DNA follows: TGTGCCAGCATAAGGGATGGGGAGCTGTTTTTT. Its translation: CASIRDGELFF. The chain recombines TRBV6-6 with TRBJ2-2; no clear D gene. The CDR3 is made up of 11 amino acids. V lost 7 bases to trimming and J lost 8 bases, with 8 bases between them. The germline V gene encodes CDR1 MNHNY and CDR2 SVGAGI (reference sequence).

The chain uses TRBV5-6 and TRBJ2-2, with a weak D call TRBD2 (5 bases). V dropped 2 bases and J dropped 7 bases, with 12 bases sitting between them. The length of the CDR3 is 14 residues. Germline V gives CDR1 SGHDT, CDR2 YYEEEE. In DNA, the CDR3 is TGTGCCAGCAGCTTAGGAGGAATTGGCGGGGAGCTGTTTTTT. Protein sequence: CASSLGGIGGELFF.

The chain couples TRBV7-2 to TRBJ1-1, with D possibly being TRBD1 (6 bases). The ends were cut back, 5 bases at V and 3 bases at J, with 16 bases in the middle. This CDR3 region has 15 residues. From germline, CDR1 is SGHTA and CDR2 FQGNSA. The CDR3 nucleotides are TGTGCCAGCAGCGTAAGGTACAGGGCGGACACTGAAGCTTTCTTT. This encodes CASSVRYRADTEAFF.

This clone was seen only a few times. This sequence joins TRBV21-1 and TRBJ2-7. TRBV21-1 is an annotated pseudogene. The CDR3 is 15 residues long. The CDR3 coding sequence is TGTGCCAGCAGCAAAGGGGCAGACACCTCGGGCGAGCAGTACTTC. Translated, it gives CASSKGADTSGEQYF.

This clone was recorded only once. The chain uses TRBV7-2 and TRBJ2-1; 8 bases are shared with TRBD2. The CDR3 sequence is 16 residues long. Per the germline V gene, CDR1 is SGHTA and CDR2 is FQGNSA. Trimming removed 5 bases from V and 9 bases from J; junction bases left unmatched: 15. The CDR3 DNA reads as TGTGCCAGCAGCCCCGTAATAGCGGGGATGGGGGGTGAGCAGTTCTTC. Its protein is CASSPVIAGMGGEQFF.

V and J are TRBV7-2 and TRBJ1-2; unclear D gene. Looked up from germline, CDR1 is SGHTA and CDR2 is FQGNSA. The CDR3 extends over 17 amino acids. Deletions cut 1 base from V and 6 bases from J, with 21 bases between. The CDR3 DNA reads TGTGCCAGCAGCTTAGTAGCGGTCGTCGGCGGCGTGGATGGCTACACCTTC. Protein: CASSLVAVVGGVDGYTF.

The chain links TRBV7-3 to TRBJ1-2, with 7 bases matching TRBD1. Per germline, CDR1 SGHTA and CDR2 FQGTGA. The CDR3 contains 15 residues. Germline trimming cut 0 bases from V and 7 bases from J; bases unmatched to any gene: 8. The CDR3 is CASSLTGTDDLGYTF. The CDR3 DNA is TGTGCCAGCAGCTTAACGGGGACAGATGATCTTGGCTACACCTTC.

The J gene is TRBJ1-6, the V gene TRBV6-5; perhaps TRBD1 as D (5 bases). Germline loops: CDR1 MNHEY, CDR2 SVGAGI. V lost 5 bases, J lost 7 bases, and 12 bases lay in between. The CDR3 totals 14 residues. The CDR3 sequence: CASSTGRENSPLHF. The CDR3 nucleotides are TGTGCCAGCAGTACGGGGCGGGAAAATTCACCCCTCCACTTT.

The V gene is TRBV9, the J gene TRBJ2-2; the D call may be TRBD1 or TRBD2 (7 bases each). V was shortened by 1 base and J by 3 bases, with 10 bases between the two germline ends. This CDR3 region has 15 residues. CDR1 is SGDLS, CDR2 YYNGEE, per germline. The CDR3 loop reads CASSVQGGDTGELFF. The CDR3 DNA sequence: TGTGCCAGCAGCGTACAGGGGGGGGACACCGGGGAGCTGTTTTTT.

The chain combines TRBV6-6 with TRBJ1-1, with unresolved D. The CDR3 has 16 amino acids. V was clipped by 7 bases and J by 1 base, with 19 bases between them. Germline V lookup: CDR1 MNHNY, CDR2 SVGAGI (reference sequence). The CDR3 region is CASNKGQVIKNTEAFF. The CDR3 bases are TGTGCCAGCAATAAGGGCCAGGTAATAAAGAACACTGAAGCTTTCTTT.

This clone has only one observation. The rearrangement links TRBV18 to TRBJ2-7, with D perhaps being TRBD1 or TRBD2 (5 bases each). The V end was cut by 6 bases, the J end by 0 bases, with 15 bases between. Germline V CDR1 and CDR2: KGHSH, LQKENI. This CDR3 has 15 amino acids. CDR3 in amino acids: CASSPGARSSYEQYF. The CDR3, as DNA: TGTGCCAGCTCCCCCGGGGCCAGGAGCTCCTACGAGCAGTACTTC.

The chain combines TRBV9 with TRBJ1-3; D not resolved. The CDR3 contains 16 residues. The germline CDR1 and CDR2 sequences are SGDLS and YYNGEE. V was clipped by 0 bases and J by 6 bases, with 16 bases between them. CDR3 sequence: CASSVGVAGVLNTIYF. The CDR3 nucleotides are TGTGCCAGCAGCGTAGGAGTAGCAGGAGTCTTAAACACCATATATTTT.

The chain couples TRBV4-1 to TRBJ1-2; a weak D match, TRBD1 (6 bases). Trimming took 6 bases from V and 7 from J, leaving 21 bases between them. The germline CDR1 and CDR2 sequences are MGHRA and YSYEKL. The CDR3 contains 15 residues. The DNA for the CDR3 is TGCGCCAGCAGATCCCTTGGCGGGGGCGCAGGTGGCTACACCTTC. Amino acids: CASRSLGGGAGGYTF.

The chain links TRBV19 to TRBJ1-1; D might be TRBD1 (6 bases). The CDR3 consists of 13 residues. The germline CDR1 and CDR2 sequences are LNHDA and SQIVND (reference sequence). V was clipped by 11 bases and J by 1 base, with 14 bases between them. The CDR3 spells CAAGGQWNTEAFF. The CDR3 DNA is TGTGCCGCAGGAGGACAGTGGAACACTGAAGCTTTCTTT.

V usage is TRBV13 and J usage is TRBJ2-3; possible D gene TRBD2, 6 bases. CDR3 length equals 17 residues. The germline V and J ends were trimmed by 5 bases and 2 bases, with 20 bases remaining between them. The germline V gene has CDR1 PRHDT and CDR2 FYEKMQ (reference sequence). The CDR3 DNA reads TGTGCCAGCAGCCACGTAGCGGTAACGGGAAACACAGATACGCAGTATTTT. Its translation is CASSHVAVTGNTDTQYF.